This is a list of T cell receptor beta chains from one sample in a study of regulatory T cells in long-lasting Graves disease. TCRdb recomputed calls from the multiplex PCR reads with MiXCR, one row per CDR3 protein. This sample carries approximately 490,000 distinct CDR3 sequences, roughly 16% of them seen once, and the ten largest clones take 12%. The same data also contributed to another study, on T cells in Graves' hyperthyroidism and ophthalmopathy.

Sequenced here: peripheral blood mononuclear cells (PBMCs), sampled at new diagnosis, from a patient treated with antithyroid drugs. The receptors here all came from a man aged 35 to 55 with Graves disease. The CDR3 runs from the conserved cysteine through the conserved F or W. Fields, in order: clone size, D gene, J gene, V gene, CDR3 protein, CDR3 DNA. D genes are given only for firm matches. Part of the rows lack a size; the others show once, few, many or a class for expanded clones.

many - TRBJ2-7 TRBV28 CASWSGTLSYEQYF TGTGCCAGCTGGTCCGGGACATTATCCTACGAGCAGTACTTC
few - TRBJ1-5 TRBV2 CASGGRVSGQPQHF TGTGCCAGCGGGGGGAGGGTTTCGGGTCAGCCCCAGCATTTT
many - TRBJ2-2 TRBV11-3 CASRGVGELFF TGTGCCTCTCGAGGGGTCGGGGAGCTGTTTTTT
- TRBD1 TRBJ2-1 TRBV15 CATSRGDRDAYNEQFF TGTGCCACCAGCAGAGGGGACAGGGATGCCTACAATGAGCAGTTCTTC
few TRBD2 TRBJ2-7 TRBV4-1 CASSQVRTSGNPYEQYF TGCGCCAGCAGCCAAGTTAGGACTAGCGGAAACCCCTACGAGCAGTACTTC
many TRBD1 TRBJ1-1 TRBV24-1 CATSDTGTGNTEAFF TGTGCCACCAGTGACACCGGGACAGGGAACACTGAAGCTTTCTTT
- - TRBJ1-1 TRBV9 CASSPPGGSGTTEAFF TGTGCCAGCAGCCCTCCCGGAGGCTCGGGAACGACTGAAGCTTTCTTT
many TRBD1 TRBJ1-2 TRBV18 CASSRDRGPSYTF TGTGCCAGCTCACGGGACAGGGGGCCGAGCTACACCTTC
many TRBD1 TRBJ1-4 TRBV6-2/TRBV6-3 CASSVISDRDDEKLFF TGTGCCAGCAGTGTTATCTCGGACAGGGATGATGAAAAACTGTTTTTT
many - TRBJ2-1 TRBV4-1 CASSQGGASSYNEQFF TGCGCCAGCAGCCAAGGGGGGGCTTCCTCCTACAATGAGCAGTTCTTC
few TRBD2 TRBJ2-7 TRBV6-1 CASRVAGTRVTEQYF TGTGCCAGCAGAGTTGCCGGGACTAGAGTTACCGAGCAGTACTTC
many - TRBJ2-7 TRBV20-1 CSARDRLEWGPSSYEQYF TGCAGTGCTAGAGATCGACTAGAATGGGGCCCCAGCTCCTACGAGCAGTACTTC
- - TRBJ2-3 TRBV20-1 CSVGLALLTDTQYF TGCAGTGTGGGTCTAGCGCTACTCACAGATACGCAGTATTTT
- TRBD2 TRBJ2-1 TRBV18 CASSSGNGRHEQFF TGTGCCAGCTCATCAGGGAACGGGAGGCATGAGCAGTTCTTC
many TRBD2 TRBJ2-1 TRBV10-2 CASSESAGGTYNEQFF TGCGCCAGCAGTGAGTCGGCGGGAGGTACCTACAATGAGCAGTTCTTC
- TRBD2 TRBJ2-3 TRBV11-2 CASSLEHFRLAGKDGDTQYF TGTGCCAGCAGCTTAGAACATTTTCGACTAGCGGGGAAAGATGGAGATACGCAGTATTTT
many - TRBJ2-5 TRBV7-8 CATKTGASRETQYF TGTGCCACGAAAACAGGTGCCTCCAGAGAGACCCAGTACTTC
- - TRBJ1-1 TRBV11-3 CASSPGGGLNTEAFF TGTGCCAGCAGCCCGGGGGGGGGCCTGAACACTGAAGCTTTCTTT
- TRBD2 TRBJ2-5 TRBV14 CASSQVSGGRETQYF TGTGCCAGCAGCCAAGTTAGCGGGGGACGAGAGACCCAGTACTTC
few TRBD2 TRBJ2-2 TRBV6-5 CASSYSGLAGVIGELFF TGTGCCAGCAGTTACTCGGGCCTAGCGGGAGTGATCGGGGAGCTGTTTTTT
many TRBD2 TRBJ2-1 TRBV24-1 CATGGGLAGVTPHEQFF TGTGCCACCGGTGGTGGACTAGCGGGGGTAACCCCCCATGAGCAGTTCTTC
few TRBD2 TRBJ2-3 TRBV9 CASSFHWTSGRLSDTQYF TGTGCCAGCAGCTTCCACTGGACTAGCGGGAGGTTGAGTGATACGCAGTATTTT
few - TRBJ1-4 TRBV29-1 CSVESSPADEKLFF TGCAGCGTTGAATCGAGCCCGGCGGATGAAAAACTGTTTTTT
many - TRBJ1-1 TRBV5-1 CASSYRVTERGYTEAFF TGCGCCAGCAGCTACAGGGTAACTGAAAGGGGATACACTGAAGCTTTCTTT
many - TRBJ1-2 TRBV7-2 CASSLSPGQSMSYGYTF TGTGCCAGCAGCTTATCCCCCGGACAGTCGATGTCCTACGGCTACACCTTC